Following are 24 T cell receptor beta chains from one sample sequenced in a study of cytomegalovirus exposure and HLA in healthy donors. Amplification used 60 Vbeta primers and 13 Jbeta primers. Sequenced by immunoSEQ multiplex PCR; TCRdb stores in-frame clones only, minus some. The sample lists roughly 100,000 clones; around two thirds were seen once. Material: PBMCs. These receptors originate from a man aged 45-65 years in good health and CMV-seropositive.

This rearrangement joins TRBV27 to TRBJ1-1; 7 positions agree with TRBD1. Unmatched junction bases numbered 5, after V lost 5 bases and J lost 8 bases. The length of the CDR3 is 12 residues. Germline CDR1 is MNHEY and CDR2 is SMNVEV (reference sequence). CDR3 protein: CASSPQGLEAFF. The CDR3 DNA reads TGTGCCAGCAGTCCACAGGGGCTAGAAGCTTTCTTT.

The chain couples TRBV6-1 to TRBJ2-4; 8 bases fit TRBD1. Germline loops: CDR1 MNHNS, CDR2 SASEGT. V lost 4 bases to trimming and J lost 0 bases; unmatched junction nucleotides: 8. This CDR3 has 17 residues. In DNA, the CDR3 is TGTGCCAGCAGTGGTCGGGGACAGGTCTTAGCCAAAAACATTCAGTACTTC. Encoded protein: CASSGRGQVLAKNIQYF.

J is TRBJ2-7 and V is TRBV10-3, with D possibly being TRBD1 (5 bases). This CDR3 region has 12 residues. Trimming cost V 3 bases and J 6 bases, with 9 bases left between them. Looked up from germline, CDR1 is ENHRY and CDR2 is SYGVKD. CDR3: CAISESGSEQYF. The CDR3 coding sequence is TGTGCCATCAGTGAATCAGGGTCCGAGCAGTACTTC.

CDR3 nucleotide sequence: TGTGCCATCAGTAATGCACAGGCCTTCTCTGGAAACACCATATATTTT. This encodes CAISNAQAFSGNTIYF. The chain combines TRBV10-3 with TRBJ1-3, with D possibly being TRBD1 (5 bases). This CDR3 contains 16 residues. Germline-derived CDR1 and CDR2 are ENHRY and SYGVKD. V shed 5 bases and J shed 0 bases, with 14 bases lying between them.

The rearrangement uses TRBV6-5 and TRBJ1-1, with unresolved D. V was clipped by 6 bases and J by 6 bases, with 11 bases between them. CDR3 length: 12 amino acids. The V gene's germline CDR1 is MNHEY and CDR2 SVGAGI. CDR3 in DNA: TGTGCCAGCAGCACGCGCTTCGCTGAAGCTTTCTTT. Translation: CASSTRFAEAFF.

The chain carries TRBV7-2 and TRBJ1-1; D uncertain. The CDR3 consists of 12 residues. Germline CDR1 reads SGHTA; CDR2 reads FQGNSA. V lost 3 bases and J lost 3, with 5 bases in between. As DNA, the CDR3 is TGTGCCAGCAGCTTTTTCGACACTGAAGCTTTCTTT. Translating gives CASSFFDTEAFF.

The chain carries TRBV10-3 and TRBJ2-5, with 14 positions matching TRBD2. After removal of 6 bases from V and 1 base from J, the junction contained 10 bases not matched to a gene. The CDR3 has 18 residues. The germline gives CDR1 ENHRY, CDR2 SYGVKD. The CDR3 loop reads CAISTAGTSGRFQETQYF. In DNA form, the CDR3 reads TGTGCCATCAGCACAGCCGGGACTAGCGGGAGATTCCAAGAGACCCAGTACTTC.

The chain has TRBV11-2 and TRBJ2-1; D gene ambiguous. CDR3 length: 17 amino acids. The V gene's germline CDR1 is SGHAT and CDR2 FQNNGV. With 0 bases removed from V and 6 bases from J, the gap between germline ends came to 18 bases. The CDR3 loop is CASSLDRVIQNSNEQFF. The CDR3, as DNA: TGTGCCAGCAGCTTAGATCGAGTTATACAGAATTCCAATGAGCAGTTCTTC.

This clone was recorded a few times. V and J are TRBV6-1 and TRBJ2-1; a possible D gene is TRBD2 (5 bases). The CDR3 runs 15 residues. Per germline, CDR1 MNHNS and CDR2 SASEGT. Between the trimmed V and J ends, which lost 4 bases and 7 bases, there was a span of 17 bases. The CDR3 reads CASSALGGGGNEQFF. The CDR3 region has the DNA TGTGCCAGCAGTGCCCTAGGCGGAGGTGGGAATGAGCAGTTCTTC.

The CDR3 sequence is CASSNPSGSPYEQYF. DNA of the CDR3: TGCGCCAGCAGCAACCCTAGCGGGAGCCCCTACGAGCAGTACTTC. The rearrangement joins TRBV4-1 to TRBJ2-7; 10 positions match TRBD2. The CDR3 is made up of 15 amino acids. Germline assignment: CDR1 MGHRA and CDR2 YSYEKL. With 5 bases clipped from V and 2 bases from J, the junction kept 6 bases outside the gene matches.

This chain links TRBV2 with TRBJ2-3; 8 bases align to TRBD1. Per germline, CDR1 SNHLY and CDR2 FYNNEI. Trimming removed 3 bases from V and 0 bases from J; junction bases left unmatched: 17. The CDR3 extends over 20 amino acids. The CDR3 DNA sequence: TGTGCCAGCAGTGATCGATTTCGCTCCGACAGGGGATATAGCACAGATACGCAGTATTTT. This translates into CASSDRFRSDRGYSTDTQYF.

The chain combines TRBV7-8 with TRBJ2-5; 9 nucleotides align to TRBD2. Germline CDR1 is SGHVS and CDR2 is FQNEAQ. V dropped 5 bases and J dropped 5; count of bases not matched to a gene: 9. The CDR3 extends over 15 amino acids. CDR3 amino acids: CASSPAGGSTETQYF. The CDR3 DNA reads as TGTGCCAGCAGCCCGGCGGGGGGGTCGACGGAGACCCAGTACTTC.

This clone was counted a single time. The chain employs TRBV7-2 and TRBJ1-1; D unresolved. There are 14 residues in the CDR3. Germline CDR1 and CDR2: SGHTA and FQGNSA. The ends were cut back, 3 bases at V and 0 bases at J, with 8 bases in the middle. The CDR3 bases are TGTGCCAGCAGCTTGGGAGTAATGAACACTGAAGCTTTCTTT. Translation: CASSLGVMNTEAFF.

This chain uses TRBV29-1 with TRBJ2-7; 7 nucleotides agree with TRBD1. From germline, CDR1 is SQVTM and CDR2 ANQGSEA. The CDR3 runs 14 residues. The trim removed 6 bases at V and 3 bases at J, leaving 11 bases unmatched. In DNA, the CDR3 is TGCAGCGTGATAGGACAGGAGCTTATCTACGAGCAGTACTTC. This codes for CSVIGQELIYEQYF.

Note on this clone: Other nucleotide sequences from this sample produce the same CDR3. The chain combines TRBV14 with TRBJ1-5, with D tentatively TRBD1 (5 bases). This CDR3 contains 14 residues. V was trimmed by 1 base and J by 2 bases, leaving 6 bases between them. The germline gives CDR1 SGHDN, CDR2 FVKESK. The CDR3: CASSQAGGNQPQHF. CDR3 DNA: TGTGCCAGCAGCCAAGCGGGGGGCAATCAGCCCCAGCATTTT. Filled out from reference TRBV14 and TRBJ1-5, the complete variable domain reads EAGVTQFPSHSVIEKGQTVTLRCDPISGHDNLYWYRRVMGKEIKFLLHFVKESKQDESGMPNNRFLAERTGGTYSTLKVQPAELEDSGVYFCASSQAGGNQPQHFGDGTRLSIL.

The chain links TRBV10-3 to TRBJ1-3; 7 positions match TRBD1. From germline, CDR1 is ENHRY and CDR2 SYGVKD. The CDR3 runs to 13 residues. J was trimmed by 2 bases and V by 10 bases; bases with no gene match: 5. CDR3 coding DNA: TGTGCCACTTTACAGGGGACTGGAAACACCATATATTTT. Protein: CATLQGTGNTIYF.

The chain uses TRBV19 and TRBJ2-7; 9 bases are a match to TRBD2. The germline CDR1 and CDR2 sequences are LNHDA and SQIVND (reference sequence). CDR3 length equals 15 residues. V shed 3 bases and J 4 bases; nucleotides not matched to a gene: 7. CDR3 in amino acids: CASSIVASGEYEQYF. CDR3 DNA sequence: TGTGCCAGTAGTATTGTGGCTAGCGGGGAGTACGAGCAGTACTTC.

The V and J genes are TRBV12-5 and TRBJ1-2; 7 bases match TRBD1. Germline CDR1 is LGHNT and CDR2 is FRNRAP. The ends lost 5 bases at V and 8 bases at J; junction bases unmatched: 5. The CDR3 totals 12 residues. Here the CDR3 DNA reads TGTGCTAGTGGTCGGGACAGAAGCGGCTACACCTTC. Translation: CASGRDRSGYTF.

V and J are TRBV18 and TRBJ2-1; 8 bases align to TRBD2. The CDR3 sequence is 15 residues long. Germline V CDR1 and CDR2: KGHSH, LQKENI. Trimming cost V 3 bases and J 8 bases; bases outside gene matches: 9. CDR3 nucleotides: TGTGCCAGCTCACCGCGGCGGGGGGAGACACATGAGCAGTTCTTC. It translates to CASSPRRGETHEQFF. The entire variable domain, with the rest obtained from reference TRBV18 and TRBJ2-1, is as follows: NAGVMQNPRHLVRRRGQEARLRCSPMKGHSHVYWYRQLPEEGLKFMVYLQKENIIDESGMPKERFSAEFPKEGPSILRIQQVVRGDSAAYFCASSPRRGETHEQFFGPGTRLTVL.

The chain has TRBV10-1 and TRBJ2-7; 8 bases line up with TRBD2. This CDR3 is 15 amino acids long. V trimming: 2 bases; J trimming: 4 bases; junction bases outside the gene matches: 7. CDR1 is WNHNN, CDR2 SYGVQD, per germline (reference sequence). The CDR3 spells CASSEGSGRGYEQYF. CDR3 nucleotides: TGCGCCAGCAGTGAGGGGAGCGGGAGAGGTTACGAGCAGTACTTC.

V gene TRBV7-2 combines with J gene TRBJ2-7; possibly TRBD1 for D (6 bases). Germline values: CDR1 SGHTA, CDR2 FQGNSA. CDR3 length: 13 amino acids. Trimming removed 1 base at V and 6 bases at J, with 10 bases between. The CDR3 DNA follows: TGTGCCAGCAGCTTAGAACAGGGTTTCGAGCAGTACTTC. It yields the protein CASSLEQGFEQYF.

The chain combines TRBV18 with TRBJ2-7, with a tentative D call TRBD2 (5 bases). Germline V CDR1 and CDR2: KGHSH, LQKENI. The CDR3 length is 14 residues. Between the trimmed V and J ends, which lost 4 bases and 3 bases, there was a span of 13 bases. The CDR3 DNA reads TGTGCCAGCTCACGAGCGGCGTTACTCTACGAGCAGTACTTC. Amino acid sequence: CASSRAALLYEQYF. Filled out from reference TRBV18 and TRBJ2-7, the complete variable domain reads NAGVMQNPRHLVRRRGQEARLRCSPMKGHSHVYWYRQLPEEGLKFMVYLQKENIIDESGMPKERFSAEFPKEGPSILRIQQVVRGDSAAYFCASSRAALLYEQYFGPGTRLTVT.

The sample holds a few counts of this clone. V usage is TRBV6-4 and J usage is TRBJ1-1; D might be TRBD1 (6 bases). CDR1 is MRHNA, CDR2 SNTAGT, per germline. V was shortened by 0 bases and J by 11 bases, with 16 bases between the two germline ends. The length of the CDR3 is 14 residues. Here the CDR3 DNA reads TGTGCCAGCAGTGACTCGATTTATGAGGGGGGGGCTTTCTTT. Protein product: CASSDSIYEGGAFF.

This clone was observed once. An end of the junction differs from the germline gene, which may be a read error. The CDR3 loop is CASSLLTRQETQYF. In DNA form, the CDR3 reads TGTGCCAGTAGCTTATTAACTAGACAAGAGACCCAGTACTTC. The rearrangement uses TRBV7-9 and TRBJ2-5, with a possible D match to TRBD2 (5 bases). The CDR3 has 14 amino acids. Germline V gene sequence: CDR1 SEHNR, CDR2 FQNEAQ (reference sequence).